The present TCR beta chain was sequenced within a study of response to subunit inactivated influenza vaccine. The length of the CDR3 is 17 residues. CDR1 and CDR2 (germline): SGHDN, FVKESK. Trimming took 4 bases from V and 3 from J, leaving 22 bases between them. General study points: Few new T cells, the authors suggested, are recruited by each seasonal influenza vaccination.

Comments on this clonotype: Its cognate antigen is unknown.

TCRdb ran MiXCR on the RT-PCR reads and lists one entry per CDR3 protein. The sample lists around 480,000 distinct CDR3 sequences, 16% occurring once. Sequencing used CD4+ T cells sorted from PBMCs, obtained 23 to 25 months after vaccination. The source is a man in his fifties or sixties who received an inactivated influenza vaccine. The chain recombines TRBV14 with TRBJ2-7, with TRBD2 as a possible D gene (5 bases). As DNA, the CDR3 is TGTGCCAGCAGCCGGGGAGATGTTTCGCGGCCAATCTACGAGCAGTACTTC. It is translated as CASSRGDVSRPIYEQYF.